This TCR beta chain was observed in a study of graft-versus-host responses after intestinal transplantation. In the study overall: All recipients were given anti-thymocyte globulin induction, and tacrolimus and steroids were then administered for roughly three years.

Study-wide points: Allograft graft-versus-host to host-versus-graft clonal ratios ran high in patients with graft-donor T cell macrochimerism. The authors found GvH clones in recipient marrow, some appearing first in ileum or blood. Declining HvG levels early post-transplant were linked to peak circulating GvH clone levels.

Comment on this clone: Antigen unknown.

Sequenced by immunoSEQ multiplex PCR; TCRdb stores in-frame clones only, minus some. The sample records around 4,000 clones, roughly 70% being singletons. Processing of graft tissue released intraepithelial and lamina propria lymphocytes. The receptor was isolated from a human patient who received an intestinal transplant, so some T cells may come from the graft donor. The sample was ileum tissue, taken around 340 days after intestinal transplantation.

CDR3 coding DNA: TGTGCCAGCAGCTTAGACAGGGATGGCATTCAGTACTTC. Protein product: CASSLDRDGIQYF. The chain links TRBV5-4 to TRBJ2-4, with 7 bases aligning to TRBD1. The CDR3 has 13 residues. Germline assignment: CDR1 SGHNT and CDR2 YYREEE (reference sequence). Germline trimming cut 2 bases from V and 9 bases from J; bases unmatched to any gene: 5. Based on the CDR3 plus reference TRBV5-4 and TRBJ2-4, the full variable domain is ETGVTQSPTHLIKTRGQQVTLRCSSQSGHNTVSWYQQALGQGPQFIFQYYREEENGRGNFPPRFSGLQFPNYSSELNVNALELDDSALYLCASSLDRDGIQYFGAGTRLSVL.